This T cell receptor (beta chain) was captured by sequencing in a study of T-cell memory formation after mild COVID-19. Findings and caveats of the study: Clones that shrank (day 15 to 85) were balanced CD4/CD8, whereas later expanders leaned CD4+.

Trimming pared 2 bases from V and 5 bases from J, leaving 14 bases between. The germline gives CDR1 MNHEY, CDR2 SVGAGI. The CDR3 sequence is 15 residues long. The sample holds a few counts of this clonotype. Its antigen is still unknown. TCRdb passed the 5' RACE reads through MiXCR, listing each CDR3 protein once. The sample has about 210,000 distinct CDR3 sequences, roughly 27% seen once; the top ten hold over 9.5%. The sample taken for sequencing was PBMCs or a T cell subset sorted from them (not recorded which). This rearrangement joins TRBV6-5 to TRBJ2-3; a weak D match, TRBD2 (7 bases). The sequence was collected from an adult woman who had mild COVID-19 (a few samples of this study predate the infection). Cell type and time point are not known. As DNA, the CDR3 is TGTGCCAGCAGTTACGGCGCGGGGGCTTTAGATACGCAGTATTTT. This codes for CASSYGAGALDTQYF.